This T cell receptor (beta chain) was sequenced in a study of identical twins. This clonotype has a handful of counts. TCRdb re-analysed the 5' RACE reads in MiXCR, keeping a single row per CDR3 protein. The sample lists about 520,000 distinct CDR3 sequences; approximately 22% were seen once. These data also formed part of another study, on T cells expressing NK-cell markers.

Sample: CD4+ T cells sorted from blood. This TCR was sampled from a woman under 30 in good health.

CDR3 amino acids: CSASDQLGETQYF. As DNA, the CDR3 is TGCAGTGCTAGTGACCAGCTCGGGGAGACCCAGTACTTC. The V and J genes are TRBV20-1 and TRBJ2-5, with D hard to call. The length of the CDR3 is 13 residues. Trimming removed 3 bases from V and 5 bases from J, with 13 bases in between. Per germline, CDR1 DFQATT and CDR2 SNEGSKA (reference sequence).